This T cell receptor beta chain is drawn from a study of spatial heterogeneity in lung cancer. Study outcomes and limitations: Tumor mutation count correlated with how many alpha and beta TCRs expanded intratumorally.

This clonotype was observed at least ten times. The antigen is undetermined. The CDR3 spans 14 residues. V was clipped by 2 bases and J by 4 bases, with 11 bases between them. Specified time point: sample taken at primary tumor resection. One entry per CDR3 protein results from TCRdb running MiXCR on the 5' RACE reads. Among approximately 20,000 distinct CDR3 sequences listed, roughly 3% were seen once. The specimen comprised lung tumor tissue, sampled at surgery. This clonotype was sampled from a male donor with early-stage non-small cell lung cancer. The chain links TRBV12-3 or TRBV12-4 to TRBJ1-2; possibly TRBD1 for D (6 bases). The CDR3 sequence is CASSLWGAGYGYTF. The CDR3 DNA is TGTGCCAGCAGTTTATGGGGGGCGGGCTATGGCTACACCTTC.